These T cell receptor beta chains were read from a single sample in a study of T cells after yellow fever vaccination. TCRdb independently ran MiXCR on the 5' RACE reads; one entry per CDR3 protein. The sample lists 250,000 to 300,000 distinct CDR3 sequences, around 5.2% occurring once. The sample was CD4+ T cells sorted from PBMCs, taken on the day of the yellow fever booster vaccination. Every receptor here comes from a man aged 18 to 35 who received the YFV17D yellow fever vaccine. Each CDR3 is given with its conserved first and last residue. Each record gives: clone size, CDR3 length, J gene, D gene, V gene, CDR3 DNA, CDR3 protein. A D gene is named only where the DNA matches it firmly. A row's size may be missing; if present it is once, few, many or a size class.

size: few
length: 15
J: TRBJ2-3
D: NA
V: TRBV4-1
DNA: TGCGCCAGCAGCCAAGGGTTAGGGGCGGGAGATACGCAGTATTTT
CDR3: CASSQGLGAGDTQYF

size: NA
length: 16
J: TRBJ2-3
D: TRBD2
V: TRBV7-9
DNA: TGTGCCAGCAGCTTCTCAACCGGGAGCGGGGTGGATACGCAGTATTTT
CDR3: CASSFSTGSGVDTQYF

size: few
length: 13
J: TRBJ1-5
D: TRBD1
V: TRBV10-3
DNA: TGTGCCATCAGGGGGACAGAGAATCAGCCCCAGCATTTT
CDR3: CAIRGTENQPQHF

size: NA
length: 13
J: TRBJ1-1
D: NA
V: TRBV11-2
DNA: TGTGCCAGCGGGCCTGGGGGTAACACTGAAGCTTTCTTT
CDR3: CASGPGGNTEAFF

size: NA
length: 17
J: TRBJ1-1
D: NA
V: TRBV18
DNA: TGTGCCAGCTCACCACTTTCGGTTGGTGGGGCTTCCTTCGATGCTTTCTTT
CDR3: CASSPLSVGGASFDAFF

size: NA
length: 16
J: TRBJ2-1
D: NA
V: TRBV7-2
DNA: TGTGCCAGCAGCCCCCGGGACTCATACTCCTACAATGAGCAGTTCTTC
CDR3: CASSPRDSYSYNEQFF

size: NA
length: 13
J: TRBJ1-5
D: NA
V: TRBV6-2/TRBV6-3
DNA: TGTGCCAGCAGTTATGCGGCGAATCAGCCCCAGCATTTT
CDR3: CASSYAANQPQHF

size: few
length: 16
J: TRBJ1-1
D: TRBD1
V: TRBV7-2
DNA: TGTGCCAGCAGCAGGGGCCCGGGACAGGGGGCAACTGAAGCTTTCTTT
CDR3: CASSRGPGQGATEAFF

size: many
length: 14
J: TRBJ2-1
D: NA
V: TRBV12-3/TRBV12-4
DNA: TGTGCCAGCAGTCCCAGGCGAGTCCCCCGGGAGCAGTTCTTC
CDR3: CASSPRRVPREQFF

size: few
length: 16
J: TRBJ1-2
D: NA
V: TRBV6-5
DNA: TGTGCCAGCAGTTCCGAGTCCGGACGTCCTCATTATGGCTACACCTTC
CDR3: CASSSESGRPHYGYTF

size: few
length: 19
J: TRBJ2-5
D: TRBD2
V: TRBV4-2
DNA: TGTGCCAGCAGCGGGCCGGGACTAGCGGGGGGTCCCCCTCAAGAGACCCAGTACTTC
CDR3: CASSGPGLAGGPPQETQYF

size: many
length: 11
J: TRBJ2-3
D: NA
V: TRBV6-5
DNA: TGTGCCAGCCACGATCAAAGTACGCAGTATTTT
CDR3: CASHDQSTQYF

size: NA
length: 17
J: TRBJ2-3
D: TRBD2
V: TRBV5-1
DNA: TGCGCCAGCAGGAGGACTAGCGGGGGGGCCGTGGGGGATACGCAGTATTTT
CDR3: CASRRTSGGAVGDTQYF

size: NA
length: 15
J: TRBJ1-5
D: NA
V: TRBV20-1
DNA: TGCAGTGCTAGAGAGAGGGCAGGGGATCATCAGCCCCAGCATTTT
CDR3: CSARERAGDHQPQHF

size: many
length: 14
J: TRBJ2-4
D: NA
V: TRBV3-1
DNA: TGTGCCAGCAGCCAAGGGATAGCCAAAAACATTCAGTACTTC
CDR3: CASSQGIAKNIQYF

size: NA
length: 15
J: TRBJ2-5
D: TRBD2
V: TRBV15
DNA: TGTGCCACCAGCAGAGCCGCTGGCGGGGGAGAGACCCAGTACTTC
CDR3: CATSRAAGGGETQYF

size: many
length: 14
J: TRBJ2-5
D: TRBD2
V: TRBV5-1
DNA: TGCGCCAGCAGCTTCGGAGCGGGGGTGGAGACCCAGTACTTC
CDR3: CASSFGAGVETQYF

size: few
length: 13
J: TRBJ2-7
D: NA
V: TRBV5-1
DNA: TGCGCCACGGCGGTCCTCGATCCCCACGAGCAGTACTTC
CDR3: CATAVLDPHEQYF

size: many
length: 14
J: TRBJ2-5
D: NA
V: TRBV5-1
DNA: TGCGCCAGCAGCTATCCACAGGGAGGAGAGACCCAGTACTTC
CDR3: CASSYPQGGETQYF

size: few
length: 17
J: TRBJ1-4
D: NA
V: TRBV18
DNA: TGTGCCAGCTCACCACCGACCGGAGGACCGAAGGGTGAAAAACTGTTTTTT
CDR3: CASSPPTGGPKGEKLFF

size: few
length: 16
J: TRBJ2-3
D: TRBD2
V: TRBV19
DNA: TGTGCCAGTAGTACGGGACTAGCGGGGGACCCAGATACGCAGTATTTT
CDR3: CASSTGLAGDPDTQYF

size: few
length: 14
J: TRBJ1-5
D: TRBD1
V: TRBV6-5
DNA: TGTGCCAGCAGTTACAGAGGGGGCTATCAGCCCCAGCATTTT
CDR3: CASSYRGGYQPQHF

size: many
length: 13
J: TRBJ1-4
D: NA
V: TRBV18
DNA: TGTGCCAGCTCACCAAACAGTAATGAAAAACTGTTTTTT
CDR3: CASSPNSNEKLFF

size: NA
length: 14
J: TRBJ2-2
D: NA
V: TRBV7-2
DNA: TGTGCCAGCACCTATGACAGCTACACCGGGGAGCTGTTTTTT
CDR3: CASTYDSYTGELFF

size: many
length: 16
J: TRBJ2-2
D: TRBD2
V: TRBV5-1
DNA: TGCGCCAGCAGCCGGGAGGGGAGTCGCGATCGCGGGGAGCTGTTTTTT
CDR3: CASSREGSRDRGELFF

size: NA
length: 14
J: TRBJ1-6
D: NA
V: TRBV27
DNA: TGTGCCAGCAGTTTGCTGATCTATAATTCACCCCTCCACTTT
CDR3: CASSLLIYNSPLHF

size: many
length: 15
J: TRBJ2-5
D: TRBD2
V: TRBV7-7
DNA: TGTGCCAGCAGCCCGGGGAGCGGGGGCCAAGAGACCCAGTACTTC
CDR3: CASSPGSGGQETQYF

size: many
length: 17
J: TRBJ2-3
D: NA
V: TRBV4-2
DNA: TGTGCCAGCAGCCATTTTTCAAATAGCGGAAGCACAGATACGCAGTATTTT
CDR3: CASSHFSNSGSTDTQYF

size: many
length: 15
J: TRBJ2-3
D: TRBD2
V: TRBV5-1
DNA: TGCGCCAGCAGCTTACTAGCGTCGACCGGAGATACGCAGTATTTT
CDR3: CASSLLASTGDTQYF

size: few
length: 16
J: TRBJ1-5
D: NA
V: TRBV6-6
DNA: TGTGCCAGCAGAGACGACAGTTTCGCGAGCAATCAGCCCCAGCATTTT
CDR3: CASRDDSFASNQPQHF

size: few
length: 13
J: TRBJ1-6
D: NA
V: TRBV7-2
DNA: TGTGCCAGCAGCTCTGGGACCTCACGGCTCCTCCACTTT
CDR3: CASSSGTSRLLHF

size: NA
length: 12
J: TRBJ1-2
D: NA
V: TRBV19
DNA: TGTGCCAGTAGTAAGGTCAGCCAAGGCTACACCTTC
CDR3: CASSKVSQGYTF

size: many
length: 11
J: TRBJ2-1
D: TRBD1
V: TRBV29-1
DNA: TGCAGCGGGGGACAGGGATATGAGCAGTTCTTC
CDR3: CSGGQGYEQFF

size: many
length: 13
J: TRBJ2-4
D: NA
V: TRBV3-1
DNA: TGTGCCAGCAGCCAAGATTCAGGGAACATTCAGTACTTC
CDR3: CASSQDSGNIQYF

size: few
length: 16
J: TRBJ2-3
D: TRBD2
V: TRBV7-2
DNA: TGTGCCAGCAGCCAGCTAGCGGGGGGAAGCACAGATACGCAGTATTTT
CDR3: CASSQLAGGSTDTQYF

size: many
length: 14
J: TRBJ1-5
D: NA
V: TRBV6-5
DNA: TGTGCCAGCAAGGGTTCGGAGGGGAGGGGGCCCCAGCATTTT
CDR3: CASKGSEGRGPQHF

size: NA
length: 16
J: TRBJ2-3
D: NA
V: TRBV28
DNA: TGTGCCAGCAGTTCTCAGGTGACAGCTAGCACAGATACGCAGTATTTT
CDR3: CASSSQVTASTDTQYF

size: many
length: 14
J: TRBJ2-2
D: NA
V: TRBV5-5
DNA: TGTGCCAGCCAAAAGGCAGCCTACACCGGGGAGCTGTTTTTT
CDR3: CASQKAAYTGELFF

size: NA
length: 14
J: TRBJ2-2
D: NA
V: TRBV5-1
DNA: TGCGCCAGCAGCTTACAGACGAACACCGGGGAGCTGTTTTTT
CDR3: CASSLQTNTGELFF

size: few
length: 15
J: TRBJ2-3
D: NA
V: TRBV19
DNA: TGTGCCAGTAGACGAACGGGGGCTAGCACAGATACGCAGTATTTT
CDR3: CASRRTGASTDTQYF

size: NA
length: 17
J: TRBJ2-3
D: TRBD2
V: TRBV7-2
DNA: TGTGCCAGCAGCAAACGGACTAGCGGGGACCGCACAGATACGCAGTATTTT
CDR3: CASSKRTSGDRTDTQYF

size: many
length: 14
J: TRBJ2-3
D: NA
V: TRBV7-9
DNA: TGTGCCAGCAGTTCTAGCTTGGGGTCAGATACGCAGTATTTT
CDR3: CASSSSLGSDTQYF

size: NA
length: 19
J: TRBJ2-5
D: NA
V: TRBV4-1
DNA: TGCGCCAGCAGACCTCAAGTCTTGGGACGCCGGTTACAGCAAGAGACCCAGTACTTC
CDR3: CASRPQVLGRRLQQETQYF

size: NA
length: 16
J: TRBJ2-3
D: NA
V: TRBV20-1
DNA: TGCAGTGCTACAACCTACCGGGACTCCATCACAGATACGCAGTATTTT
CDR3: CSATTYRDSITDTQYF

size: NA
length: 14
J: TRBJ1-5
D: NA
V: TRBV27
DNA: TGTGCCAGCAGTTTGATGGGGGTAGGTCAGCCCCAGCATTTT
CDR3: CASSLMGVGQPQHF

size: few
length: 12
J: TRBJ1-1
D: TRBD1
V: TRBV30
DNA: TGTGCTATCCGGGACAGGGTGTATGAAGCTTTCTTT
CDR3: CAIRDRVYEAFF

size: many
length: 16
J: TRBJ1-1
D: TRBD1
V: TRBV11-2
DNA: TGTGCCAGCAGCTTGAGGTTCGGGACAGTGAACACTGAAGCTTTCTTT
CDR3: CASSLRFGTVNTEAFF

size: NA
length: 14
J: TRBJ2-3
D: NA
V: TRBV3-1
DNA: TGTGCCAGCAGCCTCCGGCAGGGGTCAGATACGCAGTATTTT
CDR3: CASSLRQGSDTQYF

size: few
length: 14
J: TRBJ2-7
D: TRBD1
V: TRBV29-1
DNA: TGCAGCGTCTTGGACAGGCGTAGCTCCTACGAGCAGTACTTC
CDR3: CSVLDRRSSYEQYF

size: few
length: 15
J: TRBJ2-3
D: NA
V: TRBV5-1
DNA: TGCGCCAGCAGCTTGGTACTACCGAGCACAGATACGCAGTATTTT
CDR3: CASSLVLPSTDTQYF

size: few
length: 15
J: TRBJ2-5
D: TRBD1
V: TRBV20-1
DNA: TGCAGTGCCCAAACAGGGGGGCTCCTTGAAAAGACCCAGTACTTC
CDR3: CSAQTGGLLEKTQYF

size: few
length: 15
J: TRBJ1-4
D: NA
V: TRBV2
DNA: TGTGCCAGCAGTGAAAATGGCAGGGTCAATGAAAAACTGTTTTTT
CDR3: CASSENGRVNEKLFF